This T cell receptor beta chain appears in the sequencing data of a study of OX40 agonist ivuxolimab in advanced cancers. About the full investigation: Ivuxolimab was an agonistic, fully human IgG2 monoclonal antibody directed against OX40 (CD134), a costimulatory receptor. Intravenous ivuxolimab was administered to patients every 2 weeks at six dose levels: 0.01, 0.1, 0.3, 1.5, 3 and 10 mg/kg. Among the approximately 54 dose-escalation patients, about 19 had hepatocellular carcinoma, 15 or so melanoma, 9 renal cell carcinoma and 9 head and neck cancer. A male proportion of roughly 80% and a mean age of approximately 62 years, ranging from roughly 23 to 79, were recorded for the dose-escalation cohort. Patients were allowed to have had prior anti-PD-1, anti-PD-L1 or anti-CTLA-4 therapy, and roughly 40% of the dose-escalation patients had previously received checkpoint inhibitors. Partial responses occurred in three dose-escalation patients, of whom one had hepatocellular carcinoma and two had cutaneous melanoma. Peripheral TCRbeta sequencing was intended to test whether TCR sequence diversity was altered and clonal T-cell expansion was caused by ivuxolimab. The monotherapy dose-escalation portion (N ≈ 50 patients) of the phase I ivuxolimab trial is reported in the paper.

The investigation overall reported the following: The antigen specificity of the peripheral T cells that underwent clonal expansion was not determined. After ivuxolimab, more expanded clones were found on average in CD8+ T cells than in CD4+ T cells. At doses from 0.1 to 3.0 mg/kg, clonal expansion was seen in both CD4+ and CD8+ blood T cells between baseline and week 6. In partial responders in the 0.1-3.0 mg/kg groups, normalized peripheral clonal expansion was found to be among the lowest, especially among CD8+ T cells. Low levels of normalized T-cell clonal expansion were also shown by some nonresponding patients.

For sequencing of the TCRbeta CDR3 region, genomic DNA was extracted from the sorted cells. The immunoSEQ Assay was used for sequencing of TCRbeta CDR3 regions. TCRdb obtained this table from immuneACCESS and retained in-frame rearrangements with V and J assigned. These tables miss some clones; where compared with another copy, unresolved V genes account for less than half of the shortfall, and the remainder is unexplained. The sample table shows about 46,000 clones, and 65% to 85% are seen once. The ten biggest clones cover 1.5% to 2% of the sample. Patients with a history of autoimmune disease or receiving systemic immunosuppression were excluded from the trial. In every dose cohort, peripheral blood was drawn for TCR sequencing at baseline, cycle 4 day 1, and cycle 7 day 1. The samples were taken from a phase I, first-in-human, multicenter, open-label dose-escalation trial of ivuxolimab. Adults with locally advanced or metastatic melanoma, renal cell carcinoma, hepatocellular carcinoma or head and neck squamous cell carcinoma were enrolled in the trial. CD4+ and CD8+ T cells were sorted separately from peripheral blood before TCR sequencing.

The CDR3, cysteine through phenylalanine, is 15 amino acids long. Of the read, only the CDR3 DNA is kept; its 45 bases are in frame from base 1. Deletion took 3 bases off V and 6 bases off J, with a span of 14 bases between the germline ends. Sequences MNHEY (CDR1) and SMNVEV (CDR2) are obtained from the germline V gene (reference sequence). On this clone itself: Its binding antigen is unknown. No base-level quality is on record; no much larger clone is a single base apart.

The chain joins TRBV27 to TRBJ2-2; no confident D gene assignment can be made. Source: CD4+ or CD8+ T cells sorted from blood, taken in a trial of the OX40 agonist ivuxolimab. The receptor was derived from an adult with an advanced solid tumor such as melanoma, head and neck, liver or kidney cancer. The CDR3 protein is CASSLFPPHAGELFF. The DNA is TGTGCCAGCAGTTTGTTTCCCCCCCACGCCGGGGAGCTGTTTTTT.